The 6 T cell receptor beta chains listed next were all sequenced from one sample in a study of long-term antiretroviral therapy in people with HIV. At the survey level, the v3.0 immunoSEQ assay was run. TCRdb's copy holds only in-frame clones and misses some; the assay was immunoSEQ multiplex PCR. The sample yields some 14,000 clones, 76% seen once. Source: unsorted PBMCs, taken 3.1 years after starting antiretroviral therapy. The receptors come from a man in his forties with HIV.

The count of this clone is one. This chain links TRBV11-2 with TRBJ1-3, with 9 nucleotides matching TRBD1. The CDR3 runs 14 residues. The germline V gene encodes CDR1 SGHAT and CDR2 FQNNGV. V shed 5 bases, J shed 4 bases, and the junction held 3 bases outside the gene matches. CDR3 sequence reads: CASSRTGAGNTIYF. CDR3 DNA sequence: TGTGCCAGCAGCCGGACAGGGGCCGGAAACACCATATATTTT.

The V and J genes are TRBV19 and TRBJ1-5; D gene unclear. Trimming removed 4 bases at V and 6 bases at J, with 7 bases between. There are 12 residues in the CDR3. Looked up from germline, CDR1 is LNHDA and CDR2 is SQIVND (reference sequence). As DNA, the CDR3 is TGTGCCAGTAGTAGAATTGGTCAGCCCCAGCATTTT. It specifies CASSRIGQPQHF.

This sequence joins TRBV20-1 and TRBJ2-7, with no clear D. Trimming shortened V by 0 bases and J by 9 bases, and 9 bases separated the two germline ends. CDR3 length: 11 amino acids. Germline V lookup: CDR1 DFQATT, CDR2 SNEGSKA (reference sequence). This chain's CDR3 is CSARDGLGQYF. Here the CDR3 DNA reads TGCAGTGCTAGAGATGGGTTAGGGCAGTACTTC.

The CDR3 loop reads CASSLQGYSNQPQHF. Written as DNA, the CDR3 is TGTGCCAGCAGCTTGCAGGGTTATAGCAATCAGCCCCAGCATTTT. The chain couples TRBV5-5 to TRBJ1-5; D might be TRBD1 (5 bases). The CDR3 runs to 15 residues. The ends were cut back, 1 base at V and 0 bases at J, with 8 bases in the middle. CDR1 and CDR2 from the germline V gene are SGHKS and YYEKEE (reference sequence). Based on the CDR3 plus reference TRBV5-5 and TRBJ1-5, the full variable domain is DAGVTQSPTHLIKTRGQQVTLRCSPISGHKSVSWYQQVLGQGPQFIFQYYEKEERGRGNFPDRFSARQFPNYSSELNVNALLLGDSALYLCASSLQGYSNQPQHFGDGTRLSIL.

The chain combines TRBV19 with TRBJ1-2; tentative D call: TRBD1 (6 bases). Germline V CDR1 and CDR2: LNHDA, SQIVND (reference sequence). The CDR3 loop spans 15 amino acids. V gave up 2 bases and J gave up 6 bases, with 16 bases separating them. CDR3 in amino acids: CASSISEGVQDGYTF. The DNA for the CDR3 is TGTGCCAGTAGTATATCAGAGGGGGTCCAGGATGGCTACACCTTC.

This CDR3 reads CAWSARGSIHYEQYF. The CDR3 nucleotides are TGTGCCTGGAGTGCGAGAGGGAGTATTCACTACGAGCAGTACTTC. This chain links TRBV30 with TRBJ2-7; D may be TRBD2 (5 bases). The CDR3 contains 15 residues. Between the trimmed V and J ends, which lost 1 base and 3 bases, there was a span of 16 bases. Looked up from germline, CDR1 is GTSNPN and CDR2 is SVGIG (reference sequence). Complete variable domain (other parts from reference TRBV30 and TRBJ2-7): SQTIHQWPATLVQPVGSPLSLECTVEGTSNPNLYWYRQAAGRGLQLLFYSVGIGQISSEVPQNLSASRPQDRQFILSSKKLLLSDSGFYLCAWSARGSIHYEQYFGPGTRLTVT.